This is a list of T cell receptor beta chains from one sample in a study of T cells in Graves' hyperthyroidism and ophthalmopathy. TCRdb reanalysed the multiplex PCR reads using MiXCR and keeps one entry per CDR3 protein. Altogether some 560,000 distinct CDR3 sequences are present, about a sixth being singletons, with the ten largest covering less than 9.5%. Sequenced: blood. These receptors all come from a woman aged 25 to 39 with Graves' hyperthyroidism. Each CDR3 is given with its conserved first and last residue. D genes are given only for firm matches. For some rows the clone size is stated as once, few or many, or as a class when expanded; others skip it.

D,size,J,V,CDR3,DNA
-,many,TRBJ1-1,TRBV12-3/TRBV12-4,CASSFLRENTEAFF,TGTGCCAGCAGTTTTCTTAGGGAGAACACTGAAGCTTTCTTT
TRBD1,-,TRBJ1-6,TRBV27,CASSLTGDNSPLHF,TGTGCCAGCAGTTTGACAGGGGATAATTCACCCCTCCACTTT
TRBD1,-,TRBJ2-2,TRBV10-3,CAISSGQGGELFF,TGTGCCATCAGTTCCGGACAGGGCGGGGAGCTGTTTTTT
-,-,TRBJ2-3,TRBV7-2,CASSYSSGASTDTQYF,TGTGCCAGCAGTTACTCCTCAGGGGCAAGCACAGATACGCAGTATTTT
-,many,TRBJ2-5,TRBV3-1,CASSLQSETQYF,TGTGCCAGCAGCCTCCAATCGGAGACCCAGTACTTC
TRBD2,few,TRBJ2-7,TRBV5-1,CASSSRLLAATYEQYF,TGCGCCAGCAGCTCGCGCCTGCTAGCGGCCACCTACGAGCAGTACTTC
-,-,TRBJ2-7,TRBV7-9,CASSLTTGWYEQYF,TGTGCCAGCAGCTTAACCACAGGGTGGTACGAGCAGTACTTC
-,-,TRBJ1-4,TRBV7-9,CASSRLATNEKLFF,TGTGCCAGCAGTCGACTTGCAACTAATGAAAAACTGTTTTTT
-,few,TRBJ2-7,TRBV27,CASSLSHRANSYEQYF,TGTGCCAGCAGTTTATCGCACAGGGCCAACTCCTACGAGCAGTACTTC
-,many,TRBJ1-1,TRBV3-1,CASSQENLVAFF,TGTGCCAGCAGCCAGGAAAATTTAGTAGCTTTCTTT
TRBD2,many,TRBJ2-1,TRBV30,CAWTSGASVDTYNEQFF,TGTGCCTGGACTAGCGGGGCCAGCGTGGACACCTACAATGAGCAGTTCTTC
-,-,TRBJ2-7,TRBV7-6,CASSFLGGSEQYF,TGTGCCAGCAGCTTCTTAGGGGGGTCCGAGCAGTACTTC
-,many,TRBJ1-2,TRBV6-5,CASSYAMKGPGGYTF,TGTGCCAGCAGTTACGCGATGAAGGGGCCAGGTGGCTACACCTTC
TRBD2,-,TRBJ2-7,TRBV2,CASSRPGGAYEQYF,TGTGCCAGCAGTCGGCCGGGAGGTGCCTACGAGCAGTACTTC
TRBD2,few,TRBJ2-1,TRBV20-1,CSALTGSGSWNEQFF,TGCAGTGCACTCACGGGAAGCGGGAGTTGGAATGAGCAGTTCTTC
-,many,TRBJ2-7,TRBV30,CAWSERVRTYEQYF,TGTGCCTGGAGTGAGAGAGTTCGAACCTACGAGCAGTACTTC
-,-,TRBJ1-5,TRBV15,CATSRDKSNQPQHF,TGTGCCACCAGCAGAGACAAAAGCAATCAGCCCCAGCATTTT
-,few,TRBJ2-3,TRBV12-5,CASGLVRGDGDTQYF,TGTGCTAGTGGTTTGGTACGTGGCGATGGAGATACGCAGTATTTT
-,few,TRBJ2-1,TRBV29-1,CSVVVLGNEQFF,TGCAGCGTTGTAGTTTTGGGGAATGAGCAGTTCTTC
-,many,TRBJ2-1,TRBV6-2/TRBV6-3,CASGSGAYHDEQFF,TGTGCCAGCGGATCCGGGGCATATCACGATGAGCAGTTCTTC
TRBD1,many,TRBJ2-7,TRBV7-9,CASSLAGQGRPYEQYF,TGTGCCAGCAGCTTAGCGGGACAGGGTCGTCCCTACGAGCAGTACTTC
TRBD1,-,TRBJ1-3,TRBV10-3,CAIRGTAPGNTIYF,TGTGCCATCAGGGGGACAGCGCCGGGAAACACCATATATTTT
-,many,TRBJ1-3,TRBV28,CASSLWGPRGAGNTIYF,TGTGCCAGCAGTTTATGGGGCCCTCGGGGGGCTGGAAACACCATATATTTT
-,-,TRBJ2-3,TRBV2,CASTETLSLALSTDTQYF,TGTGCCAGCACTGAGACCCTATCCCTAGCGCTGAGCACAGATACGCAGTATTTT
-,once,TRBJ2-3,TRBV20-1,CSAIVDFGTDTQYF,TGCAGTGCTATAGTGGACTTCGGCACAGATACGCAGTATTTT
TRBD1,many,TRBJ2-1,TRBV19,CASGTGGAWNEQFF,TGTGCCAGTGGTACAGGGGGAGCCTGGAATGAGCAGTTCTTC
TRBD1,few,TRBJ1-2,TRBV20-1,CSARPGQGRDYGYTF,TGCAGTGCTAGACCGGGACAGGGAAGGGACTATGGCTACACCTTC
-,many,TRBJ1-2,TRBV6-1,CASSDSSIYGYTF,TGTGCCAGCAGTGACAGTAGCATCTATGGCTACACCTTC
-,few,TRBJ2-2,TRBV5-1,CASSFASTGELCF,TGCGCCAGCAGCTTCGCTAGCACCGGGGAGCTGTGTTTT
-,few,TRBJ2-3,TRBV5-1,CASNSGGDTQYF,TGCGCCAGCAATTCCGGCGGAGATACGCAGTATTTT
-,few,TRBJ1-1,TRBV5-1,CASSDHFNTEAFF,TGCGCCAGCAGCGATCATTTTAACACTGAAGCTTTCTTT
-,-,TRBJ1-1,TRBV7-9,CASSLSGTSNTEAFF,TGTGCCAGCAGCTTATCCGGGACATCCAACACTGAAGCTTTCTTT
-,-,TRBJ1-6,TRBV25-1,CASSQAESSLHF,TGTGCCAGCAGTCAAGCAGAATCAAGCCTCCACTTT
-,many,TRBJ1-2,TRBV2,CASSGRGYTF,TGTGCCAGCAGTGGCCGGGGCTACACCTTC
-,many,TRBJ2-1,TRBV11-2,CASSLPETQGLAYHNEQFF,TGTGCCAGCAGCTTACCCGAAACCCAGGGGTTAGCTTACCACAATGAGCAGTTCTTC
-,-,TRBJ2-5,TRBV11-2,CASSQFAVLGETQYF,TGTGCCAGCAGCCAGTTCGCAGTCCTGGGGGAGACCCAGTACTTC
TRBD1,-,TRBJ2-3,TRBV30,CTWIRDRASTDTQYF,TGTACCTGGATTCGGGACAGGGCTAGCACAGATACGCAGTATTTT
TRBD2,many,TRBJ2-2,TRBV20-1,CSARGLAGVDTGELFF,TGCAGTGCTAGGGGGTTAGCGGGAGTTGACACCGGGGAGCTGTTTTTT
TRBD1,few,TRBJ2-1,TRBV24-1,CATRGASPRDRLYNEQFF,TGTGCCACCAGGGGGGCCTCCCCCCGGGACAGACTATACAATGAGCAGTTCTTC
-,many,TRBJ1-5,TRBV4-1,CASSPSPVLVGQPQHF,TGCGCCAGCAGCCCCTCCCCGGTGTTGGTCGGTCAGCCCCAGCATTTT
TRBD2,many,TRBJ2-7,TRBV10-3,CAISRSGTTYEQYF,TGTGCCATCAGTCGAAGCGGGACTACCTACGAGCAGTACTTC
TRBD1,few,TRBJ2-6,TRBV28,CASSPRSLTTGSGANVLTF,TGTGCCAGCAGTCCCCGTTCGCTTACGACAGGGTCTGGGGCCAACGTCCTGACTTTC
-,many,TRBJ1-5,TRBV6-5,CASRGRTDGQPQHF,TGTGCCAGCAGGGGAAGGACAGACGGTCAGCCCCAGCATTTT
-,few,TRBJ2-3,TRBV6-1,CASSRPGADTQYF,TGTGCCAGCAGTCGTCCAGGGGCAGATACGCAGTATTTT
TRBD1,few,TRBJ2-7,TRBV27,CARDRLGDRAYEQYF,TGTGCCAGGGACCGGTTGGGGGACAGAGCCTACGAGCAGTACTTC
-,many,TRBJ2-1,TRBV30,CAWSALSYSYNEQFF,TGTGCCTGGAGCGCCCTGAGCTACTCCTACAATGAGCAGTTCTTC
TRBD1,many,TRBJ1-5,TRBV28,CASSLGGQGSQPQHF,TGTGCCAGCAGTTTAGGTGGACAGGGGAGTCAGCCCCAGCATTTT
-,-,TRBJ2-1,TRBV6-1,CASSTTRTGRGEQFF,TGTGCCAGCAGCACCACTAGGACAGGGCGGGGGGAGCAGTTCTTC
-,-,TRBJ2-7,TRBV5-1,CASSSRFAVGHYEQYF,TGCGCCAGCAGCTCAAGATTTGCGGTAGGACACTACGAGCAGTACTTC
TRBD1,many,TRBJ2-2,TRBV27,CASSATGWLITGELFF,TGTGCCAGCAGTGCGACAGGGTGGTTAATAACCGGGGAGCTGTTTTTT
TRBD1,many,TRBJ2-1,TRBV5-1,CASSLEGQPYNEQFF,TGCGCCAGCAGCTTGGAGGGACAGCCCTACAATGAGCAGTTCTTC
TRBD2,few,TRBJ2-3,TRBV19,CASSSFSGTRGDTQYF,TGTGCCAGTAGTTCCTTTAGCGGGACTCGCGGAGATACGCAGTATTTT
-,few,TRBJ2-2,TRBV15,CATTKLGSPGELFF,TGTGCCACCACCAAACTAGGATCACCCGGGGAGCTGTTTTTT
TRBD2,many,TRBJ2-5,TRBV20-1,CSARDGRLAGGIEYF,TGCAGTGCTAGAGATGGCAGACTAGCGGGAGGAATAGAGTACTTC
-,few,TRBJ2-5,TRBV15,CATLGETQYF,TGTGCCACCTTGGGGGAGACCCAGTACTTC
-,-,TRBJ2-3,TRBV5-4,CASKPAVSTDTQYF,TGTGCCAGCAAGCCAGCGGTTAGCACAGATACGCAGTATTTT
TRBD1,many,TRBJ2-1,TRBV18,CASSPFEGAANEQFF,TGTGCCAGCTCACCATTTGAGGGGGCGGCAAATGAGCAGTTCTTC
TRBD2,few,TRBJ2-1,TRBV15,CATGTSGSLAYNEQFF,TGTGCCACAGGGACTAGCGGGAGCCTTGCCTACAATGAGCAGTTCTTC
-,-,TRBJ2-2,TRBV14,CASSQAGPVTGELFF,TGTGCCAGCAGCCAAGCAGGGCCGGTCACCGGGGAGCTGTTTTTT
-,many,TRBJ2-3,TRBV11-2,CASNYRAAADTQYF,TGTGCCAGCAACTATCGGGCTGCCGCTGATACGCAGTATTTT